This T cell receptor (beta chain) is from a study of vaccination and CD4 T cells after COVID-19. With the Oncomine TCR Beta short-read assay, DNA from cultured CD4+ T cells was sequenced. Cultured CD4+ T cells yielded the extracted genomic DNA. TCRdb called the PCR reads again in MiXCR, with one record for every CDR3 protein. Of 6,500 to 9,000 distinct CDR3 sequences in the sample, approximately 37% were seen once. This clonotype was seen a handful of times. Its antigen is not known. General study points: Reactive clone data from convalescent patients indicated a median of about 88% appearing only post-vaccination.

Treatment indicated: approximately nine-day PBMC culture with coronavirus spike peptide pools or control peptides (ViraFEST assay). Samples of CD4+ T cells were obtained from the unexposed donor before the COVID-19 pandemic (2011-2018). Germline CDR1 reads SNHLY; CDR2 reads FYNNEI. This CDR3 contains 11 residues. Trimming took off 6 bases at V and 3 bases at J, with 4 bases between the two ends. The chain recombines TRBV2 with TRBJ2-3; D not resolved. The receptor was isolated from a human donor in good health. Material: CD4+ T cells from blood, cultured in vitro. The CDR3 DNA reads TGTGCCAGCAGCGCGACAGATACGCAGTATTTT. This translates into CASSATDTQYF.